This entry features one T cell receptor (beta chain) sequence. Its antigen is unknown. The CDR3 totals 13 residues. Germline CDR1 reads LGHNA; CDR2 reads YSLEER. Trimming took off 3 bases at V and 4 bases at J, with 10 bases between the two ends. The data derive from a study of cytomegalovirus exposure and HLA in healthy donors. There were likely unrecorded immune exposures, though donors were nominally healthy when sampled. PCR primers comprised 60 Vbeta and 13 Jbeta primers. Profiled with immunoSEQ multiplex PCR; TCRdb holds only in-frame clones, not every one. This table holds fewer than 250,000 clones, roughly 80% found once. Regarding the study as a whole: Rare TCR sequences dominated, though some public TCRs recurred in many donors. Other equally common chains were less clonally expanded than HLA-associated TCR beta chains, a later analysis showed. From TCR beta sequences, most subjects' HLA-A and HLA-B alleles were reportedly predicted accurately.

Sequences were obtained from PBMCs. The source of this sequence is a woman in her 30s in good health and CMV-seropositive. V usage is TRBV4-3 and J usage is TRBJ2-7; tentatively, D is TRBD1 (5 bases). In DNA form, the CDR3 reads TGCGCCAGCAGCCACAGGCAGGGATACGAGCAGTACTTC. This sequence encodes CASSHRQGYEQYF.